Following are 15 T cell receptor beta chains from one sample sequenced in a study of cytomegalovirus exposure and HLA in healthy donors. The PCR had 60 Vbeta and 13 Jbeta primers. Sequenced by immunoSEQ multiplex PCR; TCRdb stores in-frame clones only, minus some. Recorded for this sample: about 150,000 clones. The source material was PBMCs. These receptors all stem from a woman in her 50s in good health and CMV-seronegative.

The rearrangement links TRBV2 to TRBJ1-6; D possibly corresponds to TRBD1 (5 bases). Between the trimmed V and J ends, which lost 7 bases and 4 bases, there was a span of 11 bases. This CDR3 is 14 amino acids long. Germline V gene sequence: CDR1 SNHLY, CDR2 FYNNEI. The CDR3 nucleotides read TGTGCCAGCACCGGGGGAACTTATAATTCACCCCTCCACTTT. Residues: CASTGGTYNSPLHF.

V is TRBV7-2 and J is TRBJ2-3; D is undetermined. This CDR3 is 13 amino acids long. In germline, CDR1 is SGHTA, CDR2 FQGNSA. With 6 bases removed from V and 2 bases from J, the gap between germline ends came to 9 bases. CDR3: CASRPGITDTQYF. The CDR3 DNA is TGTGCCAGCAGACCCGGTATCACAGATACGCAGTATTTT.

The genes are TRBV28 and TRBJ1-5, with 7 bases that match TRBD1. The CDR3 is 13 residues long. Germline-derived CDR1 and CDR2 are MDHEN and SYDVKM. Unmatched junction bases numbered 4, after V lost 4 bases and J lost 7 bases. The CDR3 DNA reads TGTGCCAGCAGTTGGGACAGACAGCAGCCCCAGCATTTT. Translating it yields CASSWDRQQPQHF.

J is TRBJ1-5 and V is TRBV7-2; TRBD1 aligns across 9 bases. The CDR3 runs to 14 residues. CDR1 SGHTA and CDR2 FQGNSA come from the germline V gene. The V and J ends lost 5 bases and 6 bases, in that order; junction bases with no gene match: 5. CDR3 amino acids: CASSLQGAGQPQHF. In DNA, the CDR3 is TGTGCCAGCAGCCTACAGGGGGCAGGTCAGCCCCAGCATTTT.

The gene calls are TRBV11-2 and TRBJ2-1; D unresolved. The V gene's germline CDR1 is SGHAT and CDR2 FQNNGV. CDR3 length: 15 residues. The ends were cut back, 1 base at V and 6 bases at J, with 13 bases in the middle. The CDR3 nucleotides are TGTGCCAGCAGCTTAGGAAACCAGCGCTCCAATGAGCAGTTCTTC. Its translation is CASSLGNQRSNEQFF.

The CDR3 DNA follows: TGCGCCAGCAGCTTGGCGGGACAGGGTAATGGCTACACCTTC. This gives the protein CASSLAGQGNGYTF. The chain is built from TRBV5-1 and TRBJ1-2; 9 nucleotides align to TRBD1. This CDR3 contains 14 residues. The germline V gene has CDR1 SGHRS and CDR2 YFSETQ. The V segment lost 0 bases and the J segment 6 bases; nucleotides outside the gene matches: 3. The variable domain in full, with the rest retrieved from reference TRBV5-1 and TRBJ1-2, is KAGVTQTPRYLIKTRGQQVTLSCSPISGHRSVSWYQQTPGQGLQFLFEYFSETQRNKGNFPGRFSGRQFSNSRSEMNVSTLELGDSALYLCASSLAGQGNGYTFGSGTRLTVV.

This rearrangement joins TRBV4-2 to TRBJ2-1, with 9 bases identical to TRBD2. The junction had 11 bases not matched to a gene; V was cut back by 4 bases and J by 7 bases. Germline V gene sequence: CDR1 LGHNA, CDR2 YNFKEQ. There are 16 residues in the CDR3. CDR3 nucleotides: TGTGCCAGCAGCCTATCCGGGACTAGCACGTTGAATGAGCAGTTCTTC. This gives the protein CASSLSGTSTLNEQFF.

The CDR3 here is CASSPGLSRTDTQYF. The DNA of the CDR3 is TGTGCCAGCAGCCCTGGACTATCCCGGACAGATACGCAGTATTTT. This sequence joins TRBV7-2 and TRBJ2-3; D might be TRBD2 (6 bases). This CDR3 has 15 residues. V gave up 5 bases and J gave up 3 bases, with 15 bases separating them. CDR1 is SGHTA, CDR2 FQGNSA, per germline.

This sequence joins TRBV15 and TRBJ2-5, with 8 positions matching TRBD1. The J segment lost 5 bases and the V segment lost 5 bases, leaving 4 bases of the junction unmatched. There are 13 residues in the CDR3. From germline, CDR1 is LNHNV and CDR2 YYDKDF (reference sequence). The CDR3 sequence: CATSPRQGETQYF. In DNA, the CDR3 is TGTGCCACCAGCCCACGACAGGGGGAGACCCAGTACTTC.

The CDR3 DNA is TGCGCCAGCGGGACAGGGAACTACGAGCAGTACTTC. Amino acids: CASGTGNYEQYF. The chain employs TRBV10-2 and TRBJ2-7; 9 positions match TRBD1. The CDR3 contains 12 residues. The ends lost 8 bases at V and 3 bases at J; junction bases unmatched: 2. Per germline, CDR1 WSHSY and CDR2 SAAADI.

The CDR3 DNA sequence: TGTGCCAGCAGCTTGGGAGCCTTCGAGACCCAGTACTTC. This translates into CASSLGAFETQYF. The gene calls are TRBV5-4 and TRBJ2-5; D not resolved. Germline V gives CDR1 SGHNT, CDR2 YYREEE (reference sequence). The CDR3 runs to 13 residues. V was pared by 0 bases and J by 5 bases, with 8 bases between.

The V gene is TRBV28, the J gene TRBJ2-5; TRBD1 might be the D (7 bases). Trimming stripped 1 base from V and 5 bases from J, with 8 bases between. Germline V CDR1 and CDR2: MDHEN, SYDVKM. This CDR3 has 13 residues. The CDR3 sequence is CASSLSGGETQYF. The CDR3 nucleotides are TGTGCCAGCAGTTTATCAGGGGGGGAGACCCAGTACTTC.

This chain links TRBV19 with TRBJ1-5; 7 bases fit TRBD1. The trim removed 2 bases at V and 0 bases at J, leaving 13 bases unmatched. The CDR3 sequence is 19 residues long. Germline V CDR1 and CDR2: LNHDA, SQIVND (reference sequence). The CDR3 is CASSINRGQVGFSNQPQHF. The CDR3 nucleotides are TGTGCCAGTAGTATAAACAGGGGACAAGTGGGATTTAGCAATCAGCCCCAGCATTTT.

V is TRBV9 and J is TRBJ2-1, with a possible D match to TRBD2 (6 bases). Germline CDR1 and CDR2: SGDLS and YYNGEE. The CDR3 extends over 18 amino acids. The V end lost 0 bases, the J end lost 4 bases, and 20 bases lay between the germline ends. The CDR3 spells CASSVEFTGTPKYNEQFF. The CDR3 bases are TGTGCCAGCAGCGTAGAATTCACCGGGACTCCTAAATACAATGAGCAGTTCTTC.

The gene calls are TRBV25-1 and TRBJ2-7, with D tentatively TRBD2 (6 bases). V was trimmed by 3 bases and J by 3 bases, leaving 15 bases between them. Germline CDR1 MGHDK, CDR2 SYGVNS. This CDR3 spans 15 amino acids. Here the CDR3 reads CASSDPRGDLYEQYF. The CDR3 bases are TGTGCCAGCAGTGATCCCCGCGGGGACCTCTACGAGCAGTACTTC.